The next 22 T cell receptor beta chains were all read from a single sample in a study of shared clonotypes between healthy human individuals. Sequencing used immunoSEQ multiplex PCR; TCRdb keeps in-frame clones, though not all of them. Of about a million clones detected, about 77% appear once; the ten largest clones hold approximately 1.5%. Sequencing used memory CD4+ T cells sorted from blood. Subset described: CD45RA-negative fraction. Receptors originate from a man aged 18-30 years in good health.

The chain joins TRBV7-9 to TRBJ2-5; TRBD1 matches 11 bases. The J segment lost 5 bases and the V segment lost 6 bases, leaving 8 bases of the junction unmatched. The CDR3 is 15 amino acids. Germline V gene lookup returns CDR1 SEHNR and CDR2 FQNEAQ (reference sequence). The CDR3 DNA reads as TGTGCCAGCAGTTTCGGACAGGGGGCAACGGAGACCCAGTACTTC. Translated: CASSFGQGATETQYF.

Only a few counts were recorded for this clone. V and J are TRBV28 and TRBJ2-1, with 9 bases matching TRBD1. The V gene end was trimmed by 3 bases and the J gene end by 5 bases; junction bases not matched to a gene: 8. The CDR3 runs to 16 residues. Germline CDR1 and CDR2: MDHEN and SYDVKM. The CDR3 DNA follows: TGTGCCAGCAGTTTGCTCTCCGGACAGGGGAACAATGAGCAGTTCTTC. It encodes CASSLLSGQGNNEQFF.

This chain links TRBV27 with TRBJ2-5, with TRBD1 as a possible D gene (5 bases). The ends were cut back, 4 bases at V and 3 bases at J, with 9 bases in the middle. The germline V gene has CDR1 MNHEY and CDR2 SMNVEV (reference sequence). CDR3 size: 13 residues. This chain's CDR3 is CASSYRWEETQYF. In DNA form, the CDR3 reads TGTGCCAGCAGTTACAGGTGGGAAGAGACCCAGTACTTC.

This chain connects TRBV5-1 to TRBJ1-1, with D maybe TRBD1 (6 bases). Trimming removed 4 bases at V and 4 bases at J, with 20 bases between. This CDR3 comprises 16 residues. CDR1 is SGHRS and CDR2 is YFSETQ in the germline V gene. In DNA form, the CDR3 reads TGCGCCAGCAGCGCCCAGGGGACCCAGGCGGGCACTGAAGCTTTCTTT. Protein product: CASSAQGTQAGTEAFF.

The rearrangement links TRBV29-1 to TRBJ2-7; D might be TRBD2 (5 bases). Trimming shortened V by 7 bases and J by 6 bases, and 22 bases separated the two germline ends. Germline V lookup: CDR1 SQVTM, CDR2 ANQGSEA. This CDR3 region has 14 residues. DNA for the CDR3: TGCAGCGCCGAGACTACTCGGGTGAATGGCGAGCAGTACTTC. Translated, it gives CSAETTRVNGEQYF.

The V gene is TRBV5-1, the J gene TRBJ2-7; 7 bases agree with TRBD1. The junction had 15 bases not matched to a gene; V was cut back by 4 bases and J by 2 bases. This CDR3 comprises 17 residues. Germline assignment: CDR1 SGHRS and CDR2 YFSETQ. Here the CDR3 DNA reads TGCGCCAGCAGCCCCTATTCCGGGACAGCTAGAACCTACGAGCAGTACTTC. It specifies CASSPYSGTARTYEQYF.

This chain uses TRBV18 with TRBJ2-1; no clear D. Germline lookup yields CDR1 KGHSH and CDR2 LQKENI. The CDR3 runs 13 residues. V was shortened by 1 base and J by 5 bases, with 6 bases between the two germline ends. The CDR3 here is CASSPRRDNEQFF. The CDR3 DNA is TGTGCCAGCTCACCACGACGGGACAATGAGCAGTTCTTC. The full variable domain, in which reference TRBV18 and TRBJ2-1 provide the parts outside the CDR3, is NAGVMQNPRHLVRRRGQEARLRCSPMKGHSHVYWYRQLPEEGLKFMVYLQKENIIDESGMPKERFSAEFPKEGPSILRIQQVVRGDSAAYFCASSPRRDNEQFFGPGTRLTVL.

V is TRBV7-2 and J is TRBJ2-7; D not certain. This CDR3 region has 14 residues. The germline V gene has CDR1 SGHTA and CDR2 FQGNSA. Trimming took 4 bases from V and 5 from J, leaving 15 bases between them. CDR3 amino acids: CASSSPPGPNEQYF. CDR3 DNA: TGTGCCAGCAGCTCTCCTCCGGGTCCCAACGAGCAGTACTTC.

The rearrangement joins TRBV7-8 to TRBJ1-5, with D maybe TRBD1 (5 bases). V lost 3 bases and J 11 bases, leaving 20 bases between the germline ends. The germline CDR1 and CDR2 sequences are SGHVS and FQNEAQ. The CDR3 contains 15 residues. The CDR3 here is CASSFGTDRSWSQHF. CDR3 in DNA: TGTGCCAGCAGCTTTGGGACGGATCGAAGTTGGTCCCAGCATTTT.

The chain couples TRBV16 to TRBJ1-2; maybe TRBD1 (6 bases). Germline V gene lookup returns CDR1 KGHSY and CDR2 FQNENV. This CDR3 is built from 14 residues. V was trimmed by 0 bases and J by 8 bases, leaving 13 bases between them. This CDR3 is CASSQSSGAQGYTF. In DNA form, the CDR3 reads TGTGCCAGCAGCCAATCATCGGGGGCGCAGGGCTACACCTTC.

The chain uses TRBV28 and TRBJ1-6, with a possible D match to TRBD1 (6 bases). The germline V and J ends were trimmed by 6 bases and 7 bases, with 16 bases remaining between them. Per the germline V gene, CDR1 is MDHEN and CDR2 is SYDVKM. The CDR3 spans 15 residues. The CDR3 reads CASSEQGLLNSPLHF. In DNA form, the CDR3 reads TGTGCCAGCAGCGAACAGGGACTGCTCAATTCACCCCTCCACTTT.

J is TRBJ2-2 and V is TRBV7-9; 9 nucleotides align to TRBD1. V dropped 5 bases and J dropped 4; count of bases not matched to a gene: 2. Germline V lookup: CDR1 SEHNR, CDR2 FQNEAQ (reference sequence). The CDR3 runs to 14 residues. The CDR3 is CASSRDRATGELFF. The DNA of the CDR3 is TGTGCCAGCAGCCGGGACAGGGCCACCGGGGAGCTGTTTTTT.

The genes are TRBV4-2 and TRBJ2-3; D might be TRBD2 (5 bases). The CDR3 is made up of 14 amino acids. In germline, CDR1 is LGHNA, CDR2 YNFKEQ. V was shortened by 0 bases and J by 6 bases, with 10 bases between the two germline ends. CDR3 loop: CASSQELSGDTQYF. DNA for the CDR3: TGTGCCAGCAGCCAAGAGCTGAGCGGTGATACGCAGTATTTT.

The chain is built from TRBV7-9 and TRBJ2-1, with no clear D. Germline loops: CDR1 SEHNR, CDR2 FQNEAQ (reference sequence). The V end lost 3 bases, the J end lost 10 bases, and 7 bases lay between the germline ends. The CDR3 extends over 11 amino acids. The CDR3 coding sequence is TGTGCCAGCAGCTTTGGTTTGGAGCAGTTCTTC. The encoded protein is CASSFGLEQFF.

There are many counts of this clone. The sample has other DNA sequences that encode this CDR3 too. J is TRBJ1-1 and V is TRBV7-9, with D uncertain. CDR1 is SEHNR, CDR2 FQNEAQ, per germline (reference sequence). This CDR3 has 11 amino acids. Trimming cost V 7 bases and J 5 bases, with 8 bases left between them. For the CDR3, the DNA is TGTGCCAGCACCCCCAAAACTGAAGCTTTCTTT. Amino acid sequence: CASTPKTEAFF. The variable domain in full, completed from reference TRBV7-9 and TRBJ1-1, reads DTGVSQNPRHKITKRGQNVTFRCDPISEHNRLYWYRQTLGQGPEFLTYFQNEAQLEKSRLLSDRFSAERPKGSFSTLEIQRTEQGDSAMYLCASTPKTEAFFGQGTRLTVV.

This chain connects TRBV18 to TRBJ2-3, with D maybe TRBD2 (6 bases). The CDR3 sequence is 15 residues long. CDR1 and CDR2 (germline): KGHSH, LQKENI. Trimming removed 2 bases from V and 4 bases from J, with 13 bases in between. This CDR3 reads CASSPGGTKSDTQYF. The CDR3 nucleotides read TGTGCCAGCTCACCAGGGGGGACGAAGTCAGATACGCAGTATTTT.

V and J are TRBV7-2 and TRBJ1-2; TRBD1 aligns across 10 bases. The CDR3 contains 14 residues. V trimming: 0 bases; J trimming: 8 bases; junction bases outside the gene matches: 3. Germline CDR1 reads SGHTA; CDR2 reads FQGNSA. This CDR3 is CASSLARTGGGYTF. The CDR3 nucleotides are TGTGCCAGCAGCTTAGCCCGGACAGGGGGAGGCTACACCTTC.

The CDR3 sequence: CASSSDAIGAYGYTF. The CDR3 DNA sequence: TGTGCCAGCAGCTCCGACGCCATCGGAGCCTATGGCTACACCTTC. This chain joins TRBV7-2 and TRBJ1-2; D ambiguous. The CDR3 runs 15 residues. Germline assignment: CDR1 SGHTA and CDR2 FQGNSA. Trimming pared 4 bases from V and 4 bases from J, leaving 16 bases between.

V usage is TRBV6-5 and J usage is TRBJ2-2; either TRBD1 or TRBD2 may fit D (6 bases each). The CDR3 is 13 residues long. CDR1 is MNHEY and CDR2 is SVGAGI in the germline V gene. Trimming shortened V by 5 bases and J by 5 bases, and 9 bases separated the two germline ends. CDR3 bases: TGTGCCAGCAGTCTAGGGGGGACCGGGGAGCTGTTTTTT. As protein: CASSLGGTGELFF.

This chain links TRBV9 with TRBJ2-1; D remains unclear. The CDR3 spans 11 residues. Trimming cost V 0 bases and J 9 bases, with 4 bases left between them. Germline lookup yields CDR1 SGDLS and CDR2 YYNGEE. In DNA form, the CDR3 reads TGTGCCAGCAGCGTAGAGGGTGAGCAGTTCTTC. Amino acids: CASSVEGEQFF.

The chain employs TRBV18 and TRBJ1-2; TRBD1 might be the D (5 bases). The CDR3 is 13 residues long. Between the trimmed V and J ends, which lost 2 bases and 5 bases, there was a span of 9 bases. Per germline, CDR1 KGHSH and CDR2 LQKENI. The CDR3 DNA sequence: TGTGCCAGCTCACCAGAGACAGAGTATGGCTACACCTTC. Protein product: CASSPETEYGYTF.

This chain joins TRBV5-4 and TRBJ2-7; unclear D gene. V gave up 5 bases and J gave up 4 bases, with 16 bases separating them. This CDR3 contains 14 residues. The germline CDR1 and CDR2 sequences are SGHNT and YYREEE (reference sequence). CDR3 DNA sequence: TGTGCCAGCAGTCTGTCGGGCAGACCGTACGAGCAGTACTTC. Encoded protein: CASSLSGRPYEQYF.